The clone carrying this T cell receptor beta chain was seen many times. Its antigen is currently unknown. TCRdb recomputed calls from the 5' RACE reads with MiXCR, one row per CDR3 protein. The sample includes around 100,000 distinct CDR3 sequences, around 17% of them seen just once. The data were obtained in a study of early T cells in non-severe SARS-CoV-2 infection. Overall study results and limits: Using VDJdb, the matching emphasized anti-spike CD8 responses while missing private and CD4 specificities.

The sequence was obtained from an adult who was a healthcare worker with PCR-confirmed SARS-CoV-2 infection or an uninfected control (not recorded which). The material sequenced was whole blood.

The CDR3 bases are TGTGCCAGCAGCTCCGCTAGCGGGGGAAACACCGGGGAGCTGTTTTTT. It encodes CASSSASGGNTGELFF. The genes are TRBV7-2 and TRBJ2-2, with TRBD2 matching 10 bases. V lost 4 bases to trimming and J lost 2 bases; unmatched junction nucleotides: 4. The CDR3 extends over 16 amino acids. Germline loops: CDR1 SGHTA, CDR2 FQGNSA.